This T cell receptor (beta chain) derives from a study of CD8 T cells in ankylosing spondylitis (dated by TCRdb to about 2017). A note on the overall study: The study set out to find disease-linked TCR variants by profiling T cell receptor beta repertoires in ankylosing spondylitis patients and healthy donors. Peripheral blood was sampled, and synovial fluid was also collected from ankylosing spondylitis patients. The full study cohort was made up of approximately 27 ankylosing spondylitis patients and approximately 100 healthy donors. Overall study outcomes, separate from this receptor: In peripheral blood, the disease-linked clones were found at relatively low frequencies and had a CD8+ phenotype. Significant enrichment of the disease-linked clones was reported in matched synovial fluid samples from ankylosing spondylitis patients. Some of the motif variants had been reported before in the synovial fluid and blood of reactive arthritis patients, a finding that suggests common disease-initiation mechanisms. Blood from ankylosing spondylitis patients appeared to be characterized by a TCR beta motif composed of roughly 8 highly homologous amino acid variants.

The CDR3 goes from the cysteine to the phenylalanine over 18 residues. The sequence is cut down to CDR3 DNA, 54 bases in frame from base 1. Taken from the germline V gene, the CDR1 and CDR2 loops are SGHRS and YFSETQ. Germline trimming amounts to 0 bases on V and 2 bases on J, with 11 as the count of junction bases outside the gene matches. The instrument given in TCRdb is Illumina HiSeq 2500. TCR beta libraries were prepared by quantitative 5'-RACE with molecular barcodes. The original pipeline was this. A new computational method, built on a probabilistic model of VDJ rearrangement, was used to identify disease-linked TCR variants. The public sequencing data were trimmed at Q25 with fastp and processed into clonotypes with MiXCR by TCRdb, which kept only in-frame beta chains. Under each unique CDR3 protein, matching rows form one entry showing the most common genes and DNA. Here the V and J calls rest on TCRdb's processing, not on the authors' analysis. This sample comprises 150,000 or so distinct CDR3 sequences, around 18% of them detected only once. The ten most abundant clones make up about 8.3% of the sample.

This clonotype was seen repeatedly, ten times or more. It has no known antigen specificity. No quality values exist for individual bases; no much larger clone is one base distant. Material: blood, either unsorted or a sorted T cell fraction (not recorded which). The TCR sequence derives from a male donor with ankylosing spondylitis or in good health (not recorded which). The receptor chain draws on TRBV5-1 and TRBJ2-1, with 7 bases matching TRBD2. The sequenced DNA is TGCGCCAGCAGCTTGGAGCGGGGCGCGAAAAAAACCTACAATGAGCAGTTCTTC. Translated, this gives CASSLERGAKKTYNEQFF.